The rows below give T cell receptor beta chains drawn from one sample of a study of blood T cell repertoires in COVID-19. TCRdb's table, derived via immunoSEQ multiplex PCR, lists solely in-frame clones and lacks some. The sample has approximately 62,000 clones; roughly 80% are singletons. Sequencing was performed on peripheral blood. The origin of the receptors is a woman in her 50s with active or convalescent COVID-19. Each CDR3 is given with its conserved first and last residue. A D gene is named only where the DNA matches it firmly. Not all rows give a size; the values are once, few, many and, for expanded clones, a class.

TRBJ2-3,-,14,-,TRBV4-3,TGCGCCAGCAGCCAACAACAGGGTACGGATACGCAGTATTTT,CASSQQQGTDTQYF
TRBJ2-7,few,13,-,TRBV10-3,TGTGCCAACCAGGTCGACACCGTGGGCGAGCAGTACTTC,CANQVDTVGEQYF
TRBJ1-3,-,14,TRBD1,TRBV6-5,TGTGCCAGCAGTAGGACAGGCTCTGGAAACACCATATATTTT,CASSRTGSGNTIYF
TRBJ2-5,-,14,TRBD2,TRBV10-3,TGTGCCATCAAAGGACTAGCGGCCCAAGAGACCCAGTACTTC,CAIKGLAAQETQYF
TRBJ2-3,-,19,TRBD1,TRBV6-1,TGTGCCAGCAGTGATACACCGGGACAGGGTGCGCTCAGCACAGATACGCAGTATTTT,CASSDTPGQGALSTDTQYF
TRBJ2-3,once,14,-,TRBV5-1,TGCGCCAGCAGCTTGGGTACTAGCACAGATACGCAGTATTTT,CASSLGTSTDTQYF
TRBJ2-7,-,15,TRBD1,TRBV11-1,TGTGCCAGCAGCTTTAGAGGACAGGGATATCAAGAGCAGTACTTC,CASSFRGQGYQEQYF
TRBJ2-2,once,13,-,TRBV10-3,TGTGCCACTCAGGGCGCGAACACCGGGGAGCTGTTTTTT,CATQGANTGELFF
TRBJ2-6,few,13,-,TRBV7-9,TGTGCCGGAACAGGGTCCGGGGCCAACGTCCTGACTTTC,CAGTGSGANVLTF
TRBJ2-7,-,15,-,TRBV5-4,TGTGCCAGCAGCTTGGATAGCTCTCACTCCTACGAGCAGTACTTC,CASSLDSSHSYEQYF
TRBJ2-3,-,12,-,TRBV7-2,TGTGCCAGCAGCTACAGGGAAGATACGCAGTATTTT,CASSYREDTQYF
TRBJ2-7,-,13,-,TRBV11-2,TGTGCCAGCAGCTTAGATCCCGCCTACGAGCAGTACTTC,CASSLDPAYEQYF
TRBJ1-1,-,15,TRBD1,TRBV20-1,TGCAGTGCTAGTGCCCCCGGGACAGGGAGGACTGAAGCTTTCTTT,CSASAPGTGRTEAFF
TRBJ2-1,-,16,TRBD2,TRBV6-2/TRBV6-3,TGTGCCAGCAGTTCGAGCCGGACTAGCGCTAACAATGAGCAGTTCTTC,CASSSSRTSANNEQFF
TRBJ1-2,-,11,-,TRBV20-1,TGCAGTGCTAGACAGGATTATGGCTACACCTTC,CSARQDYGYTF
TRBJ2-7,-,15,TRBD1,TRBV5-5,TGTGCCAGCAGCGCCCCCGGGACAGGACCCTACGAGCAGTACTTC,CASSAPGTGPYEQYF
TRBJ1-4,-,14,-,TRBV18,TGTGCCAGCTCTCCGGACAGCGCTAATGAAAAACTGTTTTTT,CASSPDSANEKLFF
TRBJ2-7,-,14,TRBD1,TRBV30,TGTGCCTGGAGTTACGGGACAGAACAATACGAGCAGTACTTC,CAWSYGTEQYEQYF
TRBJ1-4,-,17,TRBD1,TRBV7-8,TGTGCCAGCAGCTTGGCGGGACAGGTCGCAACTAATGAAAAACTGTTTTTT,CASSLAGQVATNEKLFF
TRBJ1-2,-,14,-,TRBV27,TGTGCCAGCAGTTCTGTCAGGGAGGGGTATGGCTACACCTTC,CASSSVREGYGYTF
TRBJ2-1,-,15,-,TRBV24-1,TGTGCCACCGGGCGGGCTATCGGGTCCTACAATGAGCAGTTCTTC,CATGRAIGSYNEQFF
TRBJ2-5,once,13,-,TRBV29-1,TGCAGCGTTCGGAGCACTAGAGCAGAGACCCAGTACTTC,CSVRSTRAETQYF
TRBJ2-7,-,16,TRBD2,TRBV5-1,TGCGCCAGCAGCCTCGGCGGACTAGCGGGAGATCACGAGCAGTACTTC,CASSLGGLAGDHEQYF
TRBJ2-1,-,15,TRBD2,TRBV7-9,TGTGCCAGCAGCCCGACTAGCGGGAGTGTGAATGAGCAGTTCTTC,CASSPTSGSVNEQFF
TRBJ1-1,-,13,TRBD1,TRBV6-5,TGTGCCAGCAGCAACAGGGGGAACACTGAAGCTTTCTTT,CASSNRGNTEAFF
TRBJ2-1,-,15,-,TRBV4-1,TGCGCCAGCAGCCAAGGAGGAGGCTCCTACAATGAGCAGTTCTTC,CASSQGGGSYNEQFF
TRBJ1-1,many,18,-,TRBV19,TGTGCCAGTAAGGTCCGCGGGGGTACCCAGCCCTTAGGCACTGAAGCTTTCTTT,CASKVRGGTQPLGTEAFF
TRBJ1-2,-,13,-,TRBV18,TGTGCCAGCTCACCACGGGCAGGGGATGGCTACACCTTC,CASSPRAGDGYTF
TRBJ2-1,-,17,-,TRBV5-6,TGTGCCAGCAGCTTGACTGCTAGCGTGCTTCAAGGGAATGAGCAGTTCTTC,CASSLTASVLQGNEQFF
TRBJ2-5,-,15,-,TRBV24-1,TGTGCCACCAGTGAACTTTCTAAGGGGCAAGAGACCCAGTACTTC,CATSELSKGQETQYF
TRBJ1-2,-,12,TRBD1,TRBV28,TGTGCCAGCAGTTCAGGGGGCTATGGCTACACCTTC,CASSSGGYGYTF
TRBJ1-2,once,14,TRBD1,TRBV2,TGTGCCAGCAGAAAAGGGACAGCTAACTATGGCTACACCTTC,CASRKGTANYGYTF
TRBJ1-1,-,13,-,TRBV5-1,TGCGCCAGCAGGGGCAGCATGAACACTGAAGCTTTCTTT,CASRGSMNTEAFF
TRBJ2-5,-,14,-,TRBV7-3,TGTGCCAGCATCGCAGAAGTACACCAAGAGACCCAGTACTTC,CASIAEVHQETQYF
TRBJ1-1,-,14,TRBD1,TRBV6-4,TGTGCCAGCCGAAGGGGACAGGGAGGAACTGAAGCTTTCTTT,CASRRGQGGTEAFF
TRBJ2-3,-,17,TRBD2,TRBV19,TGTGCCAGTGGACTGGCCTGGACTAGCGGGCCAACTGATACGCAGTATTTT,CASGLAWTSGPTDTQYF
TRBJ2-2,-,16,TRBD2,TRBV7-3,TGTGCCAGCAGCTTAACGGCTAGCGGGACCACCGGGGAGCTGTTTTTT,CASSLTASGTTGELFF
TRBJ2-1,-,14,TRBD2,TRBV5-1,TGCGCCAGCAGCCATTCCGGGACTAGCGAGGAGCAGTTCTTC,CASSHSGTSEEQFF
TRBJ1-2,-,14,-,TRBV24-1,TGTGCCACCAGTTCGACGGACTTCCTCTATGGCTACACCTTC,CATSSTDFLYGYTF
TRBJ2-3,-,18,-,TRBV18,TGTGCCAGCTCACCACGGATGCGGGCATATCCCGGCACAGATACGCAGTATTTT,CASSPRMRAYPGTDTQYF
TRBJ1-2,-,17,-,TRBV28,TGTGCCAGCAGTTTGGAGGACCCCCATCCCTCTAACTATGGCTACACCTTC,CASSLEDPHPSNYGYTF
TRBJ1-1,-,13,-,TRBV7-9,TGTGCCAGCAGCCTTCGGACAGACACTGAAGCTTTCTTT,CASSLRTDTEAFF
TRBJ1-3,-,13,-,TRBV21-1,TGTGCCAGCACCGCAGGGCTGGGAAACACCATATATTTT,CASTAGLGNTIYF
TRBJ2-5,-,15,TRBD2,TRBV5-1,TGCGCCAGCAGCTTGGCTAGCGGGACGAGAGAGACCCAGTACTTC,CASSLASGTRETQYF
TRBJ2-5,-,13,TRBD2,TRBV5-4,TGTGCCAGCAGCGGAGCGGGGGCGAAGACCCAGTACTTC,CASSGAGAKTQYF
TRBJ1-1,few,15,-,TRBV4-1,TGCGCCAGCAGCCAAGCACCGACAGTGAACACTGAAGCTTTCTTT,CASSQAPTVNTEAFF
TRBJ2-4,-,12,TRBD2,TRBV28,TGTGCCAGCAGGGGCGGGGGGAACATTCAGTACTTC,CASRGGGNIQYF
TRBJ1-2,-,14,-,TRBV10-3,TGTGCCATCAGTGGGGGTCGGGGGGTGAGCGGCTACACCTTC,CAISGGRGVSGYTF
TRBJ2-4,few,12,-,TRBV7-2,TGTGCCAGCAGCCCGACCGGAGGAATTCAGTACTTC,CASSPTGGIQYF
TRBJ2-3,-,15,TRBD2,TRBV6-5,TGTGCCACCAGAACTAGCGGGGCCGCATATGATACGCAGTATTTT,CATRTSGAAYDTQYF
TRBJ2-7,-,15,-,TRBV13,TGTGCCAGCAGCTTCGGTCGACGGGGGTCCTACGAGCAGTACTTC,CASSFGRRGSYEQYF
TRBJ2-2,few,15,TRBD1,TRBV5-1,TGCGCCAGCAGTAAAACGACAGGGGCCACCGGGGAGCTGTTTTTT,CASSKTTGATGELFF
TRBJ2-3,few,14,-,TRBV5-1,TGCGCCAGCAGCATTGCGGGGCAAGCAGATACGCAGTATTTT,CASSIAGQADTQYF
TRBJ2-5,-,12,-,TRBV29-1,TGCAGCGTTCGCGGGGCCGAGAAGACCCAGTACTTC,CSVRGAEKTQYF
TRBJ1-3,-,12,-,TRBV2,TGTGCCAGCAGTCAACAGGGAAACACCATATATTTT,CASSQQGNTIYF
TRBJ2-7,-,13,-,TRBV10-1,TGCGCCAGCAGTGTGCGGGGCTCCTACGAGCAGTACTTC,CASSVRGSYEQYF
TRBJ1-4,-,15,TRBD1,TRBV18,TGTGCCAGCTCACCACCGGGACAGGGTGGAGAAAAACTGTTTTTT,CASSPPGQGGEKLFF